The next 6 T cell receptor beta chains were all read from a single sample in a study of blood T cell repertoires in COVID-19. Libraries were prepared by immunoSEQ multiplex PCR; TCRdb keeps only in-frame clonotypes and omits some of them. The sample yields about 60,000 clones, approximately 84% seen once. Material for sequencing was peripheral blood. The source of these receptors is a man between 60 and 70 years old with acute or convalescent COVID-19.

The chain links TRBV4-1 to TRBJ2-7; 9 nucleotides agree with TRBD1. V was pared by 1 base and J by 6 bases, with 4 bases of the junction left unmatched. From germline, CDR1 is MGHRA and CDR2 YSYEKL. The CDR3 sequence is 14 residues long. The CDR3 is CASSQGDRVIEQYF. The CDR3 nucleotides read TGCGCCAGCAGCCAAGGGGACAGGGTGATCGAGCAGTACTTC.

This chain uses TRBV18 with TRBJ1-1, with 9 positions matching TRBD1. CDR1 is KGHSH and CDR2 is LQKENI in the germline V gene. The CDR3 covers 17 residues. V was clipped by 3 bases and J by 3 bases; unmatched bases: 11. DNA of the CDR3: TGTGCCAGCTCACCGGGCCTGGGGACAGGGTTGGACACTGAAGCTTTCTTT. It yields the protein CASSPGLGTGLDTEAFF.

V gene TRBV30 combines with J gene TRBJ1-2, with D possibly matching TRBD1 (5 bases). The V gene's germline CDR1 is GTSNPN and CDR2 SVGIG (reference sequence). CDR3 size: 15 residues. Trimming removed 0 bases at V and 4 bases at J, with 15 bases between. The CDR3 loop reads CAWSVRQGSVYGYTF. In nucleotides, the CDR3 is TGTGCCTGGAGTGTACGGCAGGGCTCGGTCTATGGCTACACCTTC.

J is TRBJ1-1 and V is TRBV15, with no clear D. V lost 0 bases to trimming and J lost 9 bases, with 11 bases between them. Germline V CDR1 and CDR2: LNHNV, YYDKDF (reference sequence). This CDR3 has 13 amino acids. CDR3 amino acids: CATSRDSGAQAFF. CDR3 DNA sequence: TGTGCCACCAGCAGAGATAGTGGAGCTCAAGCTTTCTTT.

The chain is built from TRBV23-1 and TRBJ1-5; D remains unclear. TRBV23-1 is identified as an open reading frame with a role that is uncertain. Trimming took 4 bases from V and 0 from J, leaving 34 bases between them. This CDR3 is built from 23 residues. CDR3 residues: CASSLPRFLQVPHPSHSNQPQHF. CDR3 nucleotide sequence: TGCGCCAGCAGTCTTCCACGTTTCCTGCAGGTGCCTCACCCATCTCATAGCAATCAGCCCCAGCATTTT.

Here the CDR3 DNA reads TGTGCCAGCTCACCACAGGGGGTTAGGTACGAGCAGTACTTC. Translated, it gives CASSPQGVRYEQYF. The chain is built from TRBV18 and TRBJ2-7, with D perhaps matching TRBD1 (6 bases). CDR1 KGHSH and CDR2 LQKENI come from the germline V gene. CDR3 length: 14 residues. V was shortened by 1 base and J by 4 bases, with 11 bases between the two germline ends. Full variable domain (missing parts from reference TRBV18 and TRBJ2-7): NAGVMQNPRHLVRRRGQEARLRCSPMKGHSHVYWYRQLPEEGLKFMVYLQKENIIDESGMPKERFSAEFPKEGPSILRIQQVVRGDSAAYFCASSPQGVRYEQYFGPGTRLTVT.